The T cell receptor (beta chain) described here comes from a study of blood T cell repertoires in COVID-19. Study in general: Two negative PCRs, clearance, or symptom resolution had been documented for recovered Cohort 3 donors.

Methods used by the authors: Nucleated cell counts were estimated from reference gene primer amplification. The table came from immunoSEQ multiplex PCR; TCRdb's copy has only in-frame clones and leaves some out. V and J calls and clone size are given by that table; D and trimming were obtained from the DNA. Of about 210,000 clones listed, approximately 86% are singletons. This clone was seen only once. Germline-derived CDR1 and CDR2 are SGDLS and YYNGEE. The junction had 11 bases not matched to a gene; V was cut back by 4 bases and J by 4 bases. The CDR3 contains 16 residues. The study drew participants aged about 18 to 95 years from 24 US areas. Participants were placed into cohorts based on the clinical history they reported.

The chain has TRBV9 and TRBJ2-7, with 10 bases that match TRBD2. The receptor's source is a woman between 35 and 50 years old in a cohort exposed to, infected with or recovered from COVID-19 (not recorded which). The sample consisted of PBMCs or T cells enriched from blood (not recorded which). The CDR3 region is CASSPQPGLAPYEQYF. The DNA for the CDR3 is TGTGCCAGCAGCCCACAACCGGGACTAGCGCCGTACGAGCAGTACTTC.